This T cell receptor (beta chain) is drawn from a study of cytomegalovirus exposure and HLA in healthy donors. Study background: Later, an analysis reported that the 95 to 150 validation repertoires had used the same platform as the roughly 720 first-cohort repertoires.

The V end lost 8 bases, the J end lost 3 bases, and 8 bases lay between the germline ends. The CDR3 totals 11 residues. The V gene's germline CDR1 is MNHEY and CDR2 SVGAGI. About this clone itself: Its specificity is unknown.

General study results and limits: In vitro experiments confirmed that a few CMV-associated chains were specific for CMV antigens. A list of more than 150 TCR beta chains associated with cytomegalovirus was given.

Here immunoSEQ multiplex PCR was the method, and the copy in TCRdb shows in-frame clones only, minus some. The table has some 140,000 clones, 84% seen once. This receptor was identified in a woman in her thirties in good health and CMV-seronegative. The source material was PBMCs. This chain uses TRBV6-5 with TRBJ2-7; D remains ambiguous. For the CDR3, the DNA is TGTGCCAGCTCTCAGTTCTACGAGCAGTACTTC. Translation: CASSQFYEQYF.